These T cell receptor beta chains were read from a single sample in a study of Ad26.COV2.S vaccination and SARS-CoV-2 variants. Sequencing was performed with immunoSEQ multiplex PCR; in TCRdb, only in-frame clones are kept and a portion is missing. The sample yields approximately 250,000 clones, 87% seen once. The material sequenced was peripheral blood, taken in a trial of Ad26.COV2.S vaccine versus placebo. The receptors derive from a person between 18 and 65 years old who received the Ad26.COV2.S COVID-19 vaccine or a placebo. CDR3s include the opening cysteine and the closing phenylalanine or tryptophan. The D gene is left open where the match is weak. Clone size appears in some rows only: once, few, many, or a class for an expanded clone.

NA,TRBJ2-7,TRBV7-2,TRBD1,CASSYDRGQFYEQYF,TGTGCCAGCAGCTACGACAGGGGGCAGTTCTACGAGCAGTACTTC
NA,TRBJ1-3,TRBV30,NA,CAWSAATSGNTIYF,TGTGCCTGGAGTGCAGCCACCTCTGGAAACACCATATATTTT
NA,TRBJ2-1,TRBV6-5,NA,CASSYSGNNEQFF,TGTGCCAGCAGCTATTCAGGGAACAATGAGCAGTTCTTC
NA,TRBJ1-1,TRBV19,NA,CASSIDIRLEAFF,TGTGCCAGTAGTATCGACATTCGACTTGAAGCTTTCTTT
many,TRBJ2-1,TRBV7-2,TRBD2,CASSSSWDYSSWEQFF,TGTGCCAGCAGCTCATCGTGGGACTACTCATCGTGGGAGCAGTTCTTC
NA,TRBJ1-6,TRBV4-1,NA,CASSQGLSYNSPLHF,TGCGCCAGCAGCCAAGGGCTCTCCTATAATTCACCCCTCCACTTT
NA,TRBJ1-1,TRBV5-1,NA,CASSSNYRVKTEAFF,TGCGCCAGCAGCTCAAACTACAGGGTAAAGACTGAAGCTTTCTTT
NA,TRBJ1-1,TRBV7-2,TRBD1,CASRKPGTGNEAFF,TGTGCCAGCAGAAAACCCGGGACAGGGAATGAAGCTTTCTTT
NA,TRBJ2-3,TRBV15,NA,CATRGTGTDTQYF,TGTGCCACCAGGGGAACGGGCACAGATACGCAGTATTTT
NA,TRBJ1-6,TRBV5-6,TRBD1,CASSLIGDRAYNSPLHF,TGTGCCAGCAGCTTGATAGGGGACAGGGCGTATAATTCACCCCTCCACTTT
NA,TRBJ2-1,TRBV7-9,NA,CASSLGIRIEQFF,TGTGCCAGCAGCTTAGGGATTAGAATTGAGCAGTTCTTC
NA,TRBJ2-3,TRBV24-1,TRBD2,CATSDLTSGSADTQYF,TGTGCCACCAGTGATCTTACTAGCGGGAGTGCAGATACGCAGTATTTT
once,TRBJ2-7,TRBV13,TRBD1,CASSLGLGTGNEQYF,TGTGCCAGCAGCTTAGGTCTTGGGACAGGGAACGAGCAGTACTTC
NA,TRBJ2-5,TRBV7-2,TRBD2,CASSLGAGGGPETQYF,TGTGCCAGCAGCTTAGGTGCCGGGGGGGGCCCGGAGACCCAGTACTTC
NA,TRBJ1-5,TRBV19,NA,CASSIGGDVQPQHF,TGTGCCAGTAGTATAGGAGGGGACGTGCAGCCCCAGCATTTT
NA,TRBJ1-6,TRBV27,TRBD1,CASSSRTGSNSPLHF,TGTGCCAGCAGTTCCCGGACAGGGTCTAATTCACCCCTCCACTTT
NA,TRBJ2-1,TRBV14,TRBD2,CASSQIGLAGGRNEQFF,TGTGCCAGCAGCCAAATTGGCCTAGCGGGAGGGCGCAATGAGCAGTTCTTC
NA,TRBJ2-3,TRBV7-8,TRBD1,CASSAYRGREDTQYF,TGTGCCAGCAGCGCCTACAGGGGGCGAGAGGATACGCAGTATTTT
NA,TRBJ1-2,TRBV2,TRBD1,CASRDTGTGTGYTF,TGTGCCAGCAGGGATACCGGGACAGGGACGGGCTACACCTTC
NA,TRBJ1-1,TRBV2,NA,CASGEPRREAFF,TGTGCCAGCGGTGAACCCCGCAGAGAAGCTTTCTTT
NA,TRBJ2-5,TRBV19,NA,CASSSWTQETQYF,TGTGCCAGTAGTTCCTGGACGCAAGAGACCCAGTACTTC
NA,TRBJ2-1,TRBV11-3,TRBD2,CASSPREGQYNEQFF,TGTGCCAGCAGCCCACGGGAGGGCCAATACAATGAGCAGTTCTTC
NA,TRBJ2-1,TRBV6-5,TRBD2,CASRSGTSGSNEQFF,TGTGCCAGCAGATCCGGGACTAGCGGGAGCAATGAGCAGTTCTTC
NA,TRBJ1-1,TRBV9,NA,CASSVQVEPGTEAFF,TGTGCCAGCAGCGTACAGGTGGAACCGGGAACTGAAGCTTTCTTT
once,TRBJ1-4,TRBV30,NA,CAWSGDGGEKLFF,TGTGCCTGGAGTGGGGATGGGGGGGAAAAACTGTTTTTT
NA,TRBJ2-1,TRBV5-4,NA,CASSPEGGFYNEQFF,TGTGCCAGCAGTCCCGAGGGAGGTTTCTACAATGAGCAGTTCTTC
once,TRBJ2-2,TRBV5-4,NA,CASSLAGGELFF,TGTGCCAGCAGCTTGGCCGGAGGGGAGCTGTTTTTT
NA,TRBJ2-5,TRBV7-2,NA,CASGQDPNPETQYF,TGTGCCAGCGGTCAAGACCCGAACCCAGAGACCCAGTACTTC
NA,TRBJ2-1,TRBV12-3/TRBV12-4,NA,CASSLWGDEQFF,TGTGCCAGCAGTTTATGGGGAGATGAGCAGTTCTTC
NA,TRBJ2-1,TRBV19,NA,CASSNDGSSYNEQFF,TGTGCCAGTAGTAACGACGGCAGCTCCTACAATGAGCAGTTCTTC
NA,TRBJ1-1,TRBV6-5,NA,CASSYSGGTDVAFF,TGTGCCAGCAGTTACTCTGGAGGTACGGACGTAGCTTTCTTT
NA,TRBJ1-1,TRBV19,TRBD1,CASRPRTGAGPEAFF,TGTGCCAGTAGGCCTAGGACAGGGGCGGGACCTGAAGCTTTCTTT
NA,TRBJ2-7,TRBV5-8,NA,CASSLGLELYEQYF,TGTGCCAGCAGCTTGGGACTAGAGCTCTACGAGCAGTACTTC
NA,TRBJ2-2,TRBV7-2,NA,CASSLGGANTGELFF,TGTGCCAGCAGCTTAGGGGGCGCGAACACCGGGGAGCTGTTTTTT
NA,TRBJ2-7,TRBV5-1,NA,CASSLYPAYEQYF,TGCGCCAGCAGCTTATATCCCGCCTACGAGCAGTACTTC
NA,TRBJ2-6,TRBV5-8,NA,CASSLGYGANVLTF,TGTGCCAGCAGCTTGGGATATGGGGCCAACGTCCTGACTTTC
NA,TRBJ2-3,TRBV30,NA,CAWTGGRTDTQYF,TGTGCCTGGACTGGAGGTCGCACAGATACGCAGTATTTT
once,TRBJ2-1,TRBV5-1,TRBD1,CASNNRGRNEQFF,TGCGCCAGCAACAACAGGGGGCGCAATGAGCAGTTCTTC
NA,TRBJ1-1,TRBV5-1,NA,CASSGGRVNTEAFF,TGCGCCAGCAGCGGCGGACGGGTGAACACTGAAGCTTTCTTT
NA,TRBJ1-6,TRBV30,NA,CAWGTQGSYNSPLHF,TGTGCCTGGGGAACCCAGGGCTCCTATAATTCACCCCTCCACTTT
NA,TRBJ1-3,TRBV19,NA,CASSAQGPLSGNTIYF,TGTGCCAGTAGTGCACAGGGCCCTCTCTCTGGAAACACCATATATTTT
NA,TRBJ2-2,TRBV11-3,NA,CASSSGGGGNTGELFF,TGTGCCAGCAGCTCCGGGGGCGGTGGAAACACCGGGGAGCTGTTTTTT
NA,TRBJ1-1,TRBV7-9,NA,CASSLTHGNTEAFF,TGTGCCAGCAGCTTAACCCACGGGAACACTGAAGCTTTCTTT
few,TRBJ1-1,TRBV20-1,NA,CSASLRNNMNTEAFF,TGCAGTGCTAGTCTCAGAAATAACATGAACACTGAAGCTTTCTTT
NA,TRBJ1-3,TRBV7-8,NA,CASRKGQVSGNTIYF,TGTGCCAGCAGGAAAGGGCAGGTCTCTGGAAACACCATATATTTT
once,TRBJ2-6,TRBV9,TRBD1,CASSALSQPGQGTRSGANVLTF,TGTGCCAGCAGCGCCCTCTCCCAACCGGGACAGGGGACACGCTCTGGGGCCAACGTCCTGACTTTC
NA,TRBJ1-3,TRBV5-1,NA,CASSASGGNKALGTIYF,TGCGCCAGCAGCGCCTCCGGGGGAAATAAAGCCTTAGGCACCATATATTTT
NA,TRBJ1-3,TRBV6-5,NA,CASSLDPGGYTIYF,TGTGCCAGCAGCCTGGACCCGGGAGGGTACACCATATATTTT
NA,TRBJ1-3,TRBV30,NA,CAWSAGLSSGNTIYF,TGTGCCTGGAGCGCGGGATTAAGCTCTGGAAACACCATATATTTT
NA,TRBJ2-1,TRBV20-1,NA,CSVPPAIF,TGCAGTGTTCCACCGGCTATCTTC
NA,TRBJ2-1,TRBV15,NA,CATSRDEGGYNEQFF,TGTGCCACCAGCAGAGATGAAGGTGGCTACAATGAGCAGTTCTTC
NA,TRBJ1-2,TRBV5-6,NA,CASSGRTGDYGYTF,TGTGCCAGCAGCGGGAGGACTGGAGACTATGGCTACACCTTC
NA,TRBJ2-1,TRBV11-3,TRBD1,CASSSDRDSYNEQFF,TGTGCCAGCAGCTCGGACAGGGACTCCTACAATGAGCAGTTCTTC
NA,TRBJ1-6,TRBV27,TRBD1,CASSLSPGQLNSPLHF,TGTGCCAGCAGTTTATCTCCGGGACAGCTGAATTCACCCCTCCACTTT